The 23 T cell receptor beta chains below all came from one sample that was sequenced in a study of PD-1 blockade in classical Hodgkin lymphoma. Clones were sequenced by immunoSEQ multiplex PCR, and TCRdb holds only the in-frame ones, with some missing. The data hold more than 25,000 clones, with roughly 90% observed a single time. The time point: newly diagnosed, previously untreated cHL patient sample. The study purified CD4+ T cells from thawed PBMCs using magnetic negative selection. Sequencing was performed on CD4+ T cells from blood. The receptors derive from a human donor with classical Hodgkin lymphoma.

Only one count was recorded for this clone. The chain has TRBV5-1 and TRBJ2-1; D might be TRBD1 (6 bases). The CDR3 sequence is 14 residues long. V was pared by 4 bases and J by 6 bases, with 14 bases between. The V gene's germline CDR1 is SGHRS and CDR2 YFSETQ. DNA for the CDR3: TGCGCCAGCAGCCTCCGGACAGAGGGCAATGAGCAGTTCTTC. Translation: CASSLRTEGNEQFF.

The rearrangement uses TRBV28 and TRBJ1-5, with TRBD1 matching 8 bases. This CDR3 spans 13 amino acids. Germline loops: CDR1 MDHEN, CDR2 SYDVKM. Germline trimming cut 6 bases from V and 9 bases from J; bases unmatched to any gene: 7. Here the CDR3 reads CASRPGGSGPQHF. The CDR3 coding sequence is TGTGCCAGCAGACCAGGGGGCTCAGGGCCCCAGCATTTT.

The rearrangement uses TRBV30 and TRBJ2-1, with D possibly being TRBD1 or TRBD2 (5 bases each). The germline CDR1 and CDR2 sequences are GTSNPN and SVGIG (reference sequence). CDR3 length: 13 residues. The V gene lost 3 bases and the J gene lost 10 bases, with 16 bases spanning the gap. The CDR3 sequence: CAWRGETYREQFF. DNA of the CDR3: TGTGCCTGGAGGGGGGAGACCTATCGGGAGCAGTTCTTC.

This clone was observed a single time. The J gene is TRBJ2-5, the V gene TRBV19; D is possibly TRBD1 or TRBD2 (6 bases each). The ends were cut back, 5 bases at V and 1 base at J, with 11 bases in the middle. Per germline, CDR1 LNHDA and CDR2 SQIVND (reference sequence). The CDR3 has 14 residues. This CDR3 is CASSVQGLQETQYF. The CDR3, as DNA: TGTGCCAGTAGTGTACAGGGACTCCAAGAGACCCAGTACTTC.

This clone was counted a few times. The chain has TRBV4-1 and TRBJ2-7, with D possibly matching TRBD1 (6 bases). The CDR3 totals 15 residues. The V end was cut by 1 base, the J end by 2 bases, with 12 bases between. Germline assignment: CDR1 MGHRA and CDR2 YSYEKL. As DNA, the CDR3 is TGCGCCAGCAGCCAAGGGACAGTTCTCCCCTACGAGCAGTACTTC. This encodes CASSQGTVLPYEQYF.

This chain links TRBV19 with TRBJ1-4, with unresolved D. Trimming cost V 7 bases and J 5 bases, with 14 bases left between them. CDR3 length equals 14 residues. Germline-derived CDR1 and CDR2 are LNHDA and SQIVND (reference sequence). For the CDR3, the DNA is TGTGCCAGTACCCATCCCCCAGAGAATGAAAAACTGTTTTTT. Its translation is CASTHPPENEKLFF.

J is TRBJ2-7 and V is TRBV7-6; 12 bases agree with TRBD1. The V gene end was trimmed by 4 bases and the J gene end by 4 bases; junction bases not matched to a gene: 8. Germline-derived CDR1 and CDR2 are SGHVS and FNYEAQ. The CDR3 consists of 16 residues. CDR3 loop: CASSSGTGQGAYEQYF. DNA of the CDR3: TGTGCCAGCAGCTCCGGGACGGGACAGGGGGCTTACGAGCAGTACTTC. The entire variable domain, with the rest obtained from reference TRBV7-6 and TRBJ2-7, is as follows: GAGVSQSPRYKVTKRGQDVALRCDPISGHVSLYWYRQALGQGPEFLTYFNYEAQQDKSGLPNDRFSAERPEGSISTLTIQRTEQRDSAMYRCASSSGTGQGAYEQYFGPGTRLTVT.

The V call is TRBV19, the J call TRBJ2-5; no clear D gene. V was trimmed by 1 base and J by 3 bases, leaving 9 bases between them. Germline loops: CDR1 LNHDA, CDR2 SQIVND (reference sequence). The CDR3 consists of 14 residues. CDR3 coding DNA: TGTGCCAGTAGTATAGGTGGGGTGGAAGAGACCCAGTACTTC. It specifies CASSIGGVEETQYF.

Concerning this clone: Germline and junction disagree at one end, which may indicate a read error. This rearrangement joins TRBV7-2 to TRBJ2-3, with TRBD2 matching over 7 bases. The CDR3 has 15 residues. Germline CDR1 reads SGHTA; CDR2 reads FQGNSA. CDR3 sequence (DNA): TGTGCCAGCAGAGCCGGACTAGTTAGCACAGATACGCAATATTTT. It yields the protein CASRAGLVSTDTQYF.

In its sample, this clone was seen a few times. The J gene is TRBJ2-1, the V gene TRBV6-6; D remains unclear. From germline, CDR1 is MNHNY and CDR2 SVGAGI (reference sequence). V gave up 10 bases and J gave up 1 base, with 5 bases separating them. The CDR3 is 11 amino acids. The CDR3, as DNA: TGTGCCATCAAATCCTACAATGAGCAGTTCTTC. It specifies CAIKSYNEQFF.

The chain employs TRBV19 and TRBJ2-3; TRBD2 agrees at 10 bases. Looked up from germline, CDR1 is LNHDA and CDR2 is SQIVND (reference sequence). With 4 bases clipped from V and 6 bases from J, the junction kept 16 bases outside the gene matches. This CDR3 is 18 amino acids long. The CDR3 region is CASSTALTSGLTGDTQYF. The CDR3 DNA sequence: TGTGCCAGTAGTACGGCCTTGACTAGCGGGCTGACCGGGGATACGCAGTATTTT.

The rearrangement joins TRBV7-6 to TRBJ2-3, with a possible D match to TRBD2 (6 bases). The CDR3 loop spans 15 amino acids. Germline V gives CDR1 SGHVS, CDR2 FNYEAQ. V lost 4 bases to trimming and J lost 2 bases, with 13 bases between them. CDR3 nucleotides: TGTGCCAGCAGCTCCGGACTATCTATCACAGATACGCAGTATTTT. Encoded protein: CASSSGLSITDTQYF.

The rearrangement uses TRBV5-4 and TRBJ1-3, with D hard to call. Germline V gives CDR1 SGHNT, CDR2 YYREEE (reference sequence). The ends were cut back, 2 bases at V and 4 bases at J, with 4 bases in the middle. This CDR3 comprises 12 residues. The CDR3 bases are TGTGCCAGCAGCTTACAGGGAAACACCATATATTTT. Protein sequence: CASSLQGNTIYF.

The chain couples TRBV7-9 to TRBJ2-5; 10 nucleotides agree with TRBD2. Germline V CDR1 and CDR2: SEHNR, FQNEAQ (reference sequence). V was pared by 3 bases and J by 5 bases, with 9 bases of the junction left unmatched. The CDR3 totals 16 residues. CDR3 residues: CASSFNGLADGETQYF. CDR3 coding DNA: TGTGCCAGCAGCTTTAATGGACTAGCGGACGGGGAGACCCAGTACTTC.

The chain links TRBV7-2 to TRBJ2-3, with 8 bases fitting TRBD2. This CDR3 region has 16 residues. With V trimmed by 1 base and J by 5 bases, 8 bases remained unmatched. Germline values: CDR1 SGHTA, CDR2 FQGNSA. Here the CDR3 reads CASSLGPSGRVDTQYF. The CDR3 bases are TGTGCCAGCAGCTTAGGGCCCAGCGGGAGAGTAGATACGCAGTATTTT.

This clone was counted between two and nine times. The gene calls are TRBV2 and TRBJ2-5; D is possibly TRBD1 (6 bases). Trimming stripped 5 bases from V and 5 bases from J, with 12 bases between. The CDR3 contains 13 residues. Germline V gives CDR1 SNHLY, CDR2 FYNNEI. The CDR3 reads CASSNRVRETQYF. CDR3 coding DNA: TGTGCCAGCAGTAACAGGGTTCGGGAGACCCAGTACTTC.

The rearrangement uses TRBV5-5 and TRBJ2-1; D gene uncertain. The CDR3 length is 13 residues. V lost 0 bases and J 4 bases, leaving 5 bases between the germline ends. The germline V gene has CDR1 SGHKS and CDR2 YYEKEE (reference sequence). The CDR3 region has the DNA TGTGCCAGCAGCTTGGTGTGGTACAATGAGCAGTTCTTC. Residues: CASSLVWYNEQFF.

The CDR3 nucleotides are TGCGCCAGCAGCTTGCTAAGAGCAGGGGGGAACACTGAAGCTTTCTTT. It translates to CASSLLRAGGNTEAFF. The rearrangement links TRBV5-1 to TRBJ1-1; 7 bases align to TRBD1. Trimming took 1 base from V and 1 from J; bases not matched to a gene: 7. Germline V gives CDR1 SGHRS, CDR2 YFSETQ. The length of the CDR3 is 16 residues.

V usage is TRBV10-2 and J usage is TRBJ2-7; 8 bases fit TRBD1. CDR1 is WSHSY and CDR2 is SAAADI in the germline V gene. With 3 bases clipped from V and 3 bases from J, the junction kept 7 bases outside the gene matches. There are 15 residues in the CDR3. The CDR3 bases are TGCGCCAGCAGTGAAACAGGGGGAAGTATCTACGAGCAGTACTTC. Encoded protein: CASSETGGSIYEQYF.

The chain carries TRBV19 and TRBJ1-4; TRBD1 agrees at 7 bases. J gave up 0 bases and V 6 bases, and 1 base lay outside the gene matches. The germline gives CDR1 LNHDA, CDR2 SQIVND (reference sequence). CDR3 length: 14 amino acids. The CDR3: CASRGTATNEKLFF. The CDR3, as DNA: TGTGCCAGTAGGGGGACAGCAACTAATGAAAAACTGTTTTTT.

This sequence joins TRBV7-9 and TRBJ1-3; D is ambiguous. Trimming stripped 4 bases from V and 3 bases from J, with 16 bases between. This CDR3 has 16 amino acids. Germline values: CDR1 SEHNR, CDR2 FQNEAQ (reference sequence). CDR3 sequence reads: CASSSTAGAVGNTIYF. The CDR3 nucleotides are TGTGCCAGCAGCTCGACTGCGGGCGCGGTTGGAAACACCATATATTTT.

The DNA for the CDR3 is TGCGCCAGCAGTAGGGGGGAGGGCCTTGAGACCCAGTACTTC. Translated, it gives CASSRGEGLETQYF. The gene calls are TRBV4-1 and TRBJ2-5, with D possibly matching TRBD2 (7 bases). Trimming pared 6 bases from V and 5 bases from J, leaving 16 bases between. There are 14 residues in the CDR3. From germline, CDR1 is MGHRA and CDR2 YSYEKL.

The V gene is TRBV28, the J gene TRBJ2-7; D is perhaps TRBD1 (6 bases). This CDR3 has 14 residues. Trimming pared 3 bases from V and 2 bases from J, leaving 11 bases between. From germline, CDR1 is MDHEN and CDR2 SYDVKM. This chain's CDR3 is CASSFPGQPYEQYF. As DNA, the CDR3 is TGTGCCAGCAGTTTCCCCGGACAGCCCTACGAGCAGTACTTC.